This T cell receptor beta chain is drawn from a study of blood T cells in healthy people across ages. The study's findings and limits: Age showed a roughly linear inverse relationship with TCR beta diversity per million T cells.

It was with a sample-barcoded 5' primer and a J-beta primer mix that a second PCR of roughly 7 to 12 cycles was run. Using its own MiXCR run on the 5' RACE reads, TCRdb lists one record per CDR3 protein. The table has 730,000 or so distinct CDR3 sequences, approximately 40% seen once. Peripheral blood from each donor was collected in a volume of approximately 9.5 milliliters. Germline V gene sequence: CDR1 SGHTA, CDR2 FQGNSA. The CDR3 totals 12 residues. V was pared by 5 bases and J by 5 bases, with 7 bases between. This clonotype was detected a few times. The antigen remains unidentified. The sample was blood. This sequence was found in a man older than 75 in good health. J is TRBJ1-5 and V is TRBV7-2, with D hard to call. The CDR3 protein is CASSHSYQPQHF. CDR3 coding DNA: TGTGCCAGCAGCCACTCCTATCAGCCCCAGCATTTT.